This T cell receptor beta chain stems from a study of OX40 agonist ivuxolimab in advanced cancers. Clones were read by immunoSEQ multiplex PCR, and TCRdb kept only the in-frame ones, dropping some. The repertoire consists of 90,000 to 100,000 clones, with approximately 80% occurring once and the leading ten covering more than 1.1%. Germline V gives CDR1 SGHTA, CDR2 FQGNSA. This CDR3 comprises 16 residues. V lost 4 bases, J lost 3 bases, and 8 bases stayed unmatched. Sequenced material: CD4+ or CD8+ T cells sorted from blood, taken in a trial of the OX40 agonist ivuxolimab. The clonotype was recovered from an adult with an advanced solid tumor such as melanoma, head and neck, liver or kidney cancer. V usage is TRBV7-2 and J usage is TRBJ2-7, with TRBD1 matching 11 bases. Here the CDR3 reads CASSSWSGTGGYEQYF. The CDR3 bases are TGTGCCAGCAGCTCCTGGTCCGGGACAGGGGGCTACGAGCAGTACTTC.